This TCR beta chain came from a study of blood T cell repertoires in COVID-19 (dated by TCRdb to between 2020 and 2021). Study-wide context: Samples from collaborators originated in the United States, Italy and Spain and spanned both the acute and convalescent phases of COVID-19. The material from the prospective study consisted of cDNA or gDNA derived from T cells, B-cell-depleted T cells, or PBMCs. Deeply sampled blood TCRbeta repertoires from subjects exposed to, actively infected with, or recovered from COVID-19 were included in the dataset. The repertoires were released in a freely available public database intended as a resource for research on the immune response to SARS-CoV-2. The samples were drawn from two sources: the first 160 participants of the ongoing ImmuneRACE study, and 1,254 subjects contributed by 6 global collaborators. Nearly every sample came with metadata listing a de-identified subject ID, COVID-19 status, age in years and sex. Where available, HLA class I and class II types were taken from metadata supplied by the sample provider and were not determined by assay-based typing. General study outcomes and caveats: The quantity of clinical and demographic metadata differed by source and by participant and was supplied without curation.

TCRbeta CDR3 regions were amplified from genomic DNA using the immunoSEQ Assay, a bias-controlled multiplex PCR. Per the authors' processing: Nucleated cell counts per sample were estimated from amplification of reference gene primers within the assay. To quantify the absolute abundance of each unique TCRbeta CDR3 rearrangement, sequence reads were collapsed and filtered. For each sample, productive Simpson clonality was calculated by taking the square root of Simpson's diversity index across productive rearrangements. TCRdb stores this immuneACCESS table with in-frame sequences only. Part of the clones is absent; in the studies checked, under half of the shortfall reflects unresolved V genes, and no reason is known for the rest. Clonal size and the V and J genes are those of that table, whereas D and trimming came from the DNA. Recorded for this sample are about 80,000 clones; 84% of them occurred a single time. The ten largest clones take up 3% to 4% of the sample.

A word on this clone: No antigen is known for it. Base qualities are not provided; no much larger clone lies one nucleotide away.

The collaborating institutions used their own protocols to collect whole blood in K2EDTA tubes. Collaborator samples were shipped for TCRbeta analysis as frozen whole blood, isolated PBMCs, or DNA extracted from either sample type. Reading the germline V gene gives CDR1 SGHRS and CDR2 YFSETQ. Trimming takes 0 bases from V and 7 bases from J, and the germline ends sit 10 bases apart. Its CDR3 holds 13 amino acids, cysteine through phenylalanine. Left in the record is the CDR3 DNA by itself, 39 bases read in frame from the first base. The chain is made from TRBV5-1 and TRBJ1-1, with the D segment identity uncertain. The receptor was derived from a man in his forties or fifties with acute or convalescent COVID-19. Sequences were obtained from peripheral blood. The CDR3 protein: CASSLGGSREAFF. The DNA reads TGCGCCAGCAGCTTGGGAGGCAGCCGTGAAGCTTTCTTT.